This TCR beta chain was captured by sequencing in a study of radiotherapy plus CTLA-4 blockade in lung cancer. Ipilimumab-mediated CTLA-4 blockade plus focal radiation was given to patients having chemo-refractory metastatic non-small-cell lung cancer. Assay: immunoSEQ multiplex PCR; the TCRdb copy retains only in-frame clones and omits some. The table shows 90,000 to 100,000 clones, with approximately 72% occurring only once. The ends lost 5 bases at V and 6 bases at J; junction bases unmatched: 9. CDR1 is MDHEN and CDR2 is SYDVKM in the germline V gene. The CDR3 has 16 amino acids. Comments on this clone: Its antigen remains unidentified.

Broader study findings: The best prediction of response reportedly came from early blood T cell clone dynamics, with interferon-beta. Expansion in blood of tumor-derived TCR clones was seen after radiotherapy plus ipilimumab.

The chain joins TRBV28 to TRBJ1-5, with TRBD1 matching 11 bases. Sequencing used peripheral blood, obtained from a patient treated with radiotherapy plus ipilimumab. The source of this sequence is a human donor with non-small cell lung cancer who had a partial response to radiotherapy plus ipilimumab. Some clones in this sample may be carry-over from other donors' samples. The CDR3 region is CASSGGTGGYGQPQHF. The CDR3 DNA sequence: TGTGCCAGCAGTGGAGGGACAGGGGGTTATGGTCAGCCCCAGCATTTT.